This T cell receptor beta chain originates from a study of T cells in Graves' hyperthyroidism and ophthalmopathy. Study conclusions and caveats: Ophthalmopathy, which appeared later, was predicted by the model a median approximately 6.7 months before onset.

This clonotype was recorded many times. Antigen: not known. It was RNA transcripts that yielded the amplified TCR beta CDR3 regions. TCR CDR3 regions were first amplified by RT-PCR with HTBI primers. TCRdb re-derived calls from the multiplex PCR reads in MiXCR, one entry per CDR3 protein. Of approximately 370,000 distinct CDR3 sequences in the sample, 17% are singletons; the top ten hold approximately 35%. Based on clinical symptoms, serum thyroxine and TRAb, thyroid ultrasound and orbital computed tomography, diagnoses were reached. Germline trimming cut 1 base from V and 5 bases from J; bases unmatched to any gene: 5. Germline CDR1 and CDR2: SGHTA and FQGNSA. CDR3 length: 15 residues.

This receptor was identified in a woman aged 25 to 45 with Graves' hyperthyroidism that later progressed to Graves' ophthalmopathy. Sequencing was done on a sample of blood. This chain joins TRBV7-2 and TRBJ2-3, with TRBD2 matching 8 bases. CDR3 coding DNA: TGTGCCAGCAGCTTAGAGACTAGCGATGGAGATACGCAGTATTTT. This gives the protein CASSLETSDGDTQYF.